These T cell receptor beta chains were read from a single sample in a study of Ad26.COV2.S vaccination and SARS-CoV-2 variants. Profiling relied on immunoSEQ multiplex PCR, and the TCRdb table lists in-frame clones only, not all of them. The sample has some 410,000 clones; around 93% are singletons. This specimen consisted of peripheral blood, obtained in a trial of Ad26.COV2.S vaccine versus placebo. These receptors were taken from a person between 18 and 65 years old who received the Ad26.COV2.S COVID-19 vaccine or a placebo. CDR3s include the opening cysteine and the closing phenylalanine or tryptophan. Fields, in order: V gene, D gene, CDR3 protein. A D gene is named only where the DNA matches it firmly.

TRBV12-3/TRBV12-4,-,CASSYDYNEQFF
TRBV7-2,-,CASSLGGGFSNQPQHF
TRBV9,-,CASSGTTDTMNTEAFF
TRBV9,-,CASSVSVRDNYGYTF
TRBV4-3,-,CASSQDFASSSYEQYF
TRBV3-1/TRBV3-2,TRBD1,CASSLPRDRGQYEQYF
TRBV7-2,-,CASSLVPQWAKNIQYF
TRBV4-3,TRBD1,CASSQGGTGESGANVLTF
TRBV2,-,CATLPDQGTNEKLFF
TRBV6-5,-,CASSYSRRIQTDTQYF
TRBV5-6,-,CASNTRGTINGYTF
TRBV7-9,-,CASSLGELGLGSPLHF
TRBV5-5,-,CASSLYLQIYEQYF
TRBV18,TRBD1,CASSPSQGVGQPQHF
TRBV7-6,-,CASSLAALHQDSYNEQFF
TRBV6-6,TRBD1,CASSSRDRKEEQYF
TRBV5-4,-,CASSKGQGNTIYF
TRBV21-1,-,CATPLAPRAKNYGYTF
TRBV2,-,CASRDGSTGEKLFF
TRBV6-5,TRBD1,CASSRQGVSNQPQHF
TRBV10-1,TRBD2,CASSAATSGGVYNEQFF
TRBV6-5,-,CASCRRGGIEETQYF
TRBV7-6,-,CASSKTVTNTEAFF
TRBV5-6,TRBD1,CASSSGTGVFEAFF
TRBV18,TRBD1,CASSPGPGGNTEAFF